The clone carrying this T cell receptor beta chain is categorized as medium-sized (0.01 to 0.1%). Its antigen remains unknown. The ends were cut back, 1 base at V and 2 bases at J, with 15 bases in the middle. The germline V gene encodes CDR1 SGHTA and CDR2 FQGTGA. This CDR3 spans 16 amino acids. The data derive from a study of CD8+CD57+ T cells in acquired aplastic anemia. Turning to the study itself: The average for DNA from sorted CD4+ and CD8+ cells was roughly 3 ug. Study-level points and caveats: Statistical testing detected no significant gap in CD8+ Simpson's diversity between patients and controls. Some 31 shared CD8+ CDR3s appeared highly expressed within patients' immunodominant clones.

The use of genomic DNA as template underpinned the TCR beta VDJ and CDR3 profiling. One entry per CDR3 protein results from TCRdb running MiXCR on the reads. The sample has 300,000 or so distinct CDR3 sequences; 56% are singletons. CD8+CD57+ cell expansion had been shown by flow cytometry in patients chosen for sequencing. Every patient presented with severe acquired aplastic anemia. The specimen sequenced was sorted CD4+, CD8+, or CD8+CD57+ T cells (not recorded which) from PBMCs. This clonotype originated in a human donor with aplastic anemia. This chain connects TRBV7-3 to TRBJ2-7; D assignment may be TRBD1 or TRBD2 (6 bases each). CDR3 loop: CASSLRRGDKPYEQYF. In DNA, the CDR3 is TGTGCCAGCAGCTTAAGGCGCGGGGACAAACCCTACGAGCAGTACTTC.